Listed below are T cell receptor beta chains from one sample, sequenced in a study of T cell responses to AZD1222 COVID-19 vaccine. Generated by immunoSEQ multiplex PCR, the TCRdb table keeps only in-frame clones and is missing some. The data hold over 150,000 clones, with approximately 90% observed a single time. The input for sequencing was peripheral blood, taken on day 0 of AZD1222 vaccination. The receptors here all came from an adult in good health. The CDR3 runs from the conserved cysteine through the conserved F or W. D genes are given only for firm matches. Some rows have no size entry. The others give once, few or many, or a class for an expanded clone.

TRBJ1-3 - - TRBV6-5 TGTGCCAGCAGTTATAAGACCGGTCTTGGAAACACCATATATTTT CASSYKTGLGNTIYF
TRBJ2-6 - - TRBV7-9 TGTGCCAGCAGCAAAATTTCGGGGGGCACTGGGGCCAACGTCCTGACTTTC CASSKISGGTGANVLTF
TRBJ1-6 - TRBD1 TRBV3-1/TRBV3-2 TGTGCCAGCAGTCGGACAGGTGACTCACCCCTCCACTTT CASSRTGDSPLHF
TRBJ2-1 - - TRBV7-9 TGTGCCAGCAGCCAAAGAGGTTTTGGGGTGCAGTTCTTC CASSQRGFGVQFF
TRBJ2-7 - TRBD2 TRBV6-5 TGTGCCAGCACCTTAGCGGGAAACGAATACGAGCAGTACTTC CASTLAGNEYEQYF
TRBJ2-7 - - TRBV11-3 TGTGCCAGCAGCTCCCGTGGGTACGAGCAGTACTTC CASSSRGYEQYF
TRBJ2-7 - - TRBV11-2 TGTGCCAGCAGCTTAGCGCCCCGGCAGTACTTC CASSLAPRQYF
TRBJ1-2 - TRBD1 TRBV3-1/TRBV3-2 TGTGCCAGCAGGGGGACAGGGAATAACTATGGCTACACCTTC CASRGTGNNYGYTF
TRBJ2-4 few - TRBV27 TGTGCCAGCAGTGCGCTGACTAGACAGGAATCAAACATTCAGTACTTC CASSALTRQESNIQYF
TRBJ2-4 - - TRBV5-1 TGCGCCAGCAGCTCGCAGACGAGTATTGCCAAAAACATTCAGTACTTC CASSSQTSIAKNIQYF
TRBJ2-1 - - TRBV7-3 TGTGCCAGCAGCTTATCGCAGGGGCGGGATGAGCAGTTCTTC CASSLSQGRDEQFF
TRBJ2-7 - - TRBV2 TGTGCCAGCAGGCCAATTAGCGGAGCTTCCTACGAGCAGTACTTC CASRPISGASYEQYF
TRBJ1-1 - - TRBV6-5 TGTGCCAGCAGTTTAAGAGCGCGGGGGAACACTGAAGCTTTCTTT CASSLRARGNTEAFF
TRBJ2-7 few TRBD2 TRBV7-9 TGTGCCGGTACTAGCGGGAGGGGCGAGCAGTACTTC CAGTSGRGEQYF
TRBJ2-2 few - TRBV7-2 TGTGCCAGCAGCTTGGGTGGACGGAACACCGGGGAGCTGTTTTTT CASSLGGRNTGELFF